One sample yielded the 18 T cell receptor beta chains listed below, sequenced in a study of T cells in Graves' hyperthyroidism and ophthalmopathy. Using RNA transcripts as the source, TCR beta CDR3 regions were amplified. HTBI primers drove first-round RT-PCR of the TCR CDR3. TCRdb re-called the multiplex PCR reads with MiXCR, one entry per CDR3 protein. In the table there are hundreds of thousands of distinct CDR3 sequences, about 17% of which are singletons. Sequenced input: blood. The receptor source for this set is a woman in her twenties or thirties with Graves' hyperthyroidism.

This clonotype was counted at least ten times. V usage is TRBV5-1 and J usage is TRBJ2-3; TRBD2 is a possible D gene (6 bases). The length of the CDR3 is 14 residues. V was trimmed by 6 bases and J by 1 base, leaving 12 bases between them. The germline CDR1 and CDR2 sequences are SGHRS and YFSETQ. CDR3 residues: CASKEGVGTDTQYF. The CDR3 region has the DNA TGCGCCAGCAAGGAGGGAGTTGGCACAGATACGCAGTATTTT.

The sample holds a few counts of this clonotype. The J gene is TRBJ1-1, the V gene TRBV7-2, with D tentatively TRBD1 (6 bases). The length of the CDR3 is 15 residues. Germline values: CDR1 SGHTA, CDR2 FQGNSA. The V end was cut by 2 bases, the J end by 5 bases, with 15 bases between. CDR3 residues: CASSLRYREGTEAFF. The CDR3 DNA reads TGTGCCAGCAGCTTAAGATACAGGGAAGGTACTGAAGCTTTCTTT. The whole variable domain, remainder taken from reference TRBV7-2 and TRBJ1-1, is GAGVSQSPSNKVTEKGKDVELRCDPISGHTALYWYRQSLGQGLEFLIYFQGNSAPDKSGLPSDRFSAERTGGSVSTLTIQRTQQEDSAVYLCASSLRYREGTEAFFGQGTRLTVV.

In regard to this clonotype: Relative to the germline gene, one junction end is altered; a read error may explain this. The genes are TRBV14 and TRBJ2-3; D gene ambiguous. This CDR3 spans 15 amino acids. CDR1 is SGHDN, CDR2 FVKESK, per germline. For the CDR3, the DNA is TGTGCCAGCAGCCAAGTGAACGGATTCACAGATGCGCAGTATTTT. It codes for CASSQVNGFTDAQYF. Filled out from reference TRBV14 and TRBJ2-3, the complete variable domain reads EAGVTQFPSHSVIEKGQTVTLRCDPISGHDNLYWYRRVMGKEIKFLLHFVKESKQDESGMPNNRFLAERTGGTYSTLKVQPAELEDSGVYFCASSQVNGFTDAQYFGPGTRLTVL.

This clonotype was picked up many times. Written as DNA, the CDR3 is TGTGCCATCAGTGCACCGGGACTAGAAAATACGCAGTATTTT. Residues: CAISAPGLENTQYF. The chain couples TRBV10-3 to TRBJ2-3; 8 bases match TRBD2. V dropped 4 bases and J dropped 7; count of bases not matched to a gene: 7. The CDR3 extends over 14 amino acids. Germline V gene data show CDR1 as ENHRY and CDR2 as SYGVKD.

V gene TRBV3-1 combines with J gene TRBJ2-7; tentatively, D is TRBD1 (5 bases). The CDR3 covers 14 residues. The germline V gene has CDR1 LGHDT and CDR2 YNNKEL (reference sequence). Between the trimmed V and J ends, which lost 2 bases and 2 bases, there was a span of 10 bases. Here the CDR3 reads CASSQRGSAYEQYF. For the CDR3, the DNA is TGTGCCAGCAGCCAAAGGGGATCCGCCTACGAGCAGTACTTC.

This chain connects TRBV19 to TRBJ1-5, with D uncertain. Trimming pared 5 bases from V and 8 bases from J, leaving 13 bases between. The CDR3 is made up of 13 amino acids. In germline, CDR1 is LNHDA, CDR2 SQIVND (reference sequence). The CDR3 nucleotides are TGTGCCAGTAGTCCCAATCGGCAGGAGCCCCAGCATTTT. It encodes CASSPNRQEPQHF.

Ten or more counts support this clonotype. The chain couples TRBV7-2 to TRBJ2-7, with 11 bases identical to TRBD2. V shed 1 base and J 2 bases; nucleotides not matched to a gene: 4. The CDR3 sequence is 16 residues long. The germline CDR1 and CDR2 sequences are SGHTA and FQGNSA. The CDR3 sequence is CASSLGIAGGTYEQYF. In DNA, the CDR3 is TGTGCCAGCAGCTTAGGGATAGCGGGAGGGACCTACGAGCAGTACTTC.

V gene TRBV5-1 combines with J gene TRBJ2-3; 12 bases match TRBD2. The CDR3 runs to 18 residues. CDR1 is SGHRS and CDR2 is YFSETQ in the germline V gene. Unmatched junction bases numbered 14, after V lost 1 base and J lost 8 bases. The CDR3 loop reads CASSLWSLAGGPGGTQYF. The CDR3 DNA follows: TGCGCCAGCAGCTTGTGGTCCCTAGCGGGAGGGCCCGGGGGTACGCAGTATTTT.

In this sample, this clonotype turned up many times. This sequence joins TRBV18 and TRBJ2-7; TRBD1 is a possible D gene (5 bases). The CDR3 runs 14 residues. V dropped 3 bases and J dropped 0 bases, with 9 bases sitting between them. Germline lookup yields CDR1 KGHSH and CDR2 LQKENI. CDR3 loop: CASSPLQDSYEQYF. CDR3 in DNA: TGTGCCAGCTCACCCTTACAGGACTCCTACGAGCAGTACTTC.

This chain links TRBV6-2 or TRBV6-3 with TRBJ2-5, with 7 bases matching TRBD1. Trimming cost V 7 bases and J 1 base; bases outside gene matches: 6. Germline V gene sequence: CDR1 MNHEY, CDR2 SVGEGT. The CDR3 consists of 14 residues. The CDR3 loop is CASTLDRTQETQYF. DNA for the CDR3: TGTGCCAGCACTTTGGACAGGACCCAAGAGACCCAGTACTTC.

Note on this clonotype: A much larger clonotype is one base distant, so this may be a read error. J is TRBJ2-7 and V is TRBV28, with 8 bases fitting TRBD1. The germline gives CDR1 MDHEN, CDR2 SYDVKM. V lost 5 bases, J lost 4 bases, and 10 bases stayed unmatched. The CDR3 runs to 15 residues. The CDR3 loop reads CASSIGTGLAYEQYF. The CDR3 bases are TGTGCCAGCAGTATAGGGACAGGTCTGGCTTACGAGCAGTACTTC. Using reference TRBV28 and TRBJ2-7 for the parts outside the CDR3, the full variable domain is DVKVTQSSRYLVKRTGEKVFLECVQDMDHENMFWYRQDPGLGLRLIYFSYDVKMKEKGDIPEGYSVSREKKERFSLILESASTNQTSMYLCASSIGTGLAYEQYFGPGTRLTVT.

This clonotype occurred many times. The CDR3 DNA sequence: TGTGCCAGCCTCATTCCTGGGACATACAATGAGCAGTTCTTC. As protein: CASLIPGTYNEQFF. V usage is TRBV2 and J usage is TRBJ2-1; D is perhaps TRBD1 (6 bases). The CDR3 covers 14 residues. Germline lookup yields CDR1 SNHLY and CDR2 FYNNEI. The V end lost 8 bases, the J end lost 4 bases, and 15 bases lay between the germline ends.

The gene calls are TRBV29-1 and TRBJ1-4; D is undetermined. The CDR3 runs to 15 residues. Germline V CDR1 and CDR2: SQVTM, ANQGSEA. V lost 0 bases and J lost 4, with 12 bases in between. CDR3 in amino acids: CSVEDLELGNEKLFF. CDR3 nucleotide sequence: TGCAGCGTTGAAGATCTGGAGCTCGGTAATGAAAAACTGTTTTTT.

The CDR3 protein is CASSLSPGQANYGYTF. The DNA of the CDR3 is TGTGCCAGCAGTTTATCGCCGGGACAGGCTAACTATGGCTACACCTTC. The chain links TRBV28 to TRBJ1-2; 8 bases are a match to TRBD1. After removal of 1 base from V and 0 bases from J, the junction contained 4 bases not matched to a gene. Per the germline V gene, CDR1 is MDHEN and CDR2 is SYDVKM. The CDR3 has 16 amino acids.

Only a few counts were recorded for this clonotype. The rearrangement uses TRBV4-1 and TRBJ2-7; the D gene is possibly TRBD2 (5 bases). The CDR3 is made up of 13 amino acids. Germline CDR1 is MGHRA and CDR2 is YSYEKL. The V end was cut by 1 base, the J end by 6 bases, with 10 bases between. CDR3 nucleotide sequence: TGCGCCAGCAGCCAAGTACTAGTCGGCGAGCAGTACTTC. This translates into CASSQVLVGEQYF.

The chain recombines TRBV30 with TRBJ2-1; D not certain. Germline V gene lookup returns CDR1 GTSNPN and CDR2 SVGIG (reference sequence). The V end lost 0 bases, the J end lost 5 bases, and 11 bases lay between the germline ends. CDR3 length: 14 residues. In DNA form, the CDR3 reads TGTGCCTGGAGTGTACGGTCCTTTAACAATGAGCAGTTCTTC. This encodes CAWSVRSFNNEQFF.

Ten or more counts support this clonotype. The chain recombines TRBV2 with TRBJ2-1; D is ambiguous. This CDR3 has 12 amino acids. The germline CDR1 and CDR2 sequences are SNHLY and FYNNEI. Trimming removed 6 bases from V and 9 bases from J, with 12 bases in between. CDR3 residues: CASRSRRGEQFF. CDR3 nucleotide sequence: TGTGCCAGCAGGAGCCGGCGTGGTGAGCAGTTCTTC.

This clonotype was observed many times. The chain uses TRBV13 and TRBJ1-1; D gene unclear. CDR1 is PRHDT and CDR2 is FYEKMQ in the germline V gene (reference sequence). V was pared by 3 bases and J by 1 base, with 12 bases between. This CDR3 has 15 residues. As DNA, the CDR3 is TGTGCCAGCAGCTTCAGAAATCTCGGGAACACTGAAGCTTTCTTT. It yields the protein CASSFRNLGNTEAFF.